These T cell receptor beta chains were read from a single sample in a study of regulatory T cells in long-lasting Graves disease. MiXCR, run by TCRdb on the multiplex PCR reads, gives a single entry per CDR3 protein. The sample has 300,000 to 350,000 distinct CDR3 sequences; roughly 21% are singletons. The input for sequencing was peripheral blood mononuclear cells (PBMCs), taken when the disease was refractory, from a patient treated with antithyroid drugs. All receptors derive from a female donor with Graves disease. Both conserved end residues are trimmed from each CDR3. Each record gives: V gene, D gene, CDR3 protein. A D gene is named only where the DNA matches it firmly.

TRBV4-3,.,ASSQVFTASGNTIY
TRBV3-1,.,ASSHTNQPQH
TRBV27,.,ASGRGNQPQH
TRBV15,.,ATSRDLSVAGYGYT
TRBV7-3,TRBD2,ASSVDRASGQETQY
TRBV28,.,ASRTAYGYT
TRBV24-1,.,ATSDTRGADTQY
TRBV19,TRBD1,ASTPQGTSLMIQPQH
TRBV9,.,ASSVGVISYEQY
TRBV18,.,ASSPMQTAGNTIY
TRBV6-1,.,ASSKGNSGANVLT
TRBV11-3,.,ASSLDNALFNTDTQY
TRBV9,.,ASSVEGQINQPQH
TRBV29-1,.,SVDSGSYEQY
TRBV15,.,ATSRDTTHTGGYEQY
TRBV7-9,.,ASSLGDQETQY
TRBV4-1,.,ASSQLLGGTQY
TRBV11-2,TRBD1,ASTFFPGQGPF
TRBV7-9,TRBD1,ASSLNQGAFTEAF
TRBV6-5,.,ASSYSRGSLYEQY
TRBV6-1,TRBD1,ASSGYRGLYQETQY
TRBV20-1,TRBD2,SAKPYLAGDYEQY
TRBV2,TRBD2,ASSPPGLAGEEQY
TRBV18,.,ASSGGGFSLNQPQH
TRBV2,TRBD2,ASSHGGESYEQY
TRBV6-5,.,ASSYYKKELF
TRBV24-1,.,ATSERMNTGELF
TRBV29-1,.,SVIPQNTEAF
TRBV12-3/TRBV12-4,.,ASIRDGFGGASVLT
TRBV28,.,ASSTAFYGYT
TRBV28,.,ASSSIRESSYEQY
TRBV19,TRBD2,ASSATAGVSETQY
TRBV7-9,TRBD1,ASSADRTTNEKLF
TRBV13,.,ASSAGGGEAF
TRBV7-2,TRBD2,ASSLVPSGGRGTDTQY
TRBV7-7,TRBD1,ASSLAQGSKNIQY
TRBV12-3/TRBV12-4,TRBD1,ASSPTGINEKLF
TRBV7-9,.,ASSLMPFGTDQETQY
TRBV15,.,ATSSHGRPNTGELF
TRBV5-6,.,ASSLWSLNSPLH
TRBV30,.,AWSVPGANNQPQH
TRBV3-1,.,ASSPLLSGLLSGANVLT
TRBV9,.,ASSEPRGFNYGYT
TRBV12-5,.,ASGLGSYNSPLH
TRBV7-9,TRBD1,ASSFPPAGGLGYT
TRBV20-1,TRBD1,SGPRQGALETQY